Listed here is a single TCR beta chain. The data belong to a study of blood T cell repertoires in COVID-19. Study context: PBMCs, B-cell-depleted T cells, or T cells were the source of the cDNA or gDNA that made up the material.

Profiling relied on immunoSEQ multiplex PCR, and the TCRdb table lists in-frame clones only, not all of them. The sample shows roughly 100,000 clones, about four fifths of them seen only once. In germline, CDR1 is SGDLS, CDR2 YYNGEE. Deletions cut 0 bases from V and 2 bases from J, with 12 bases between. This CDR3 spans 15 amino acids. The TCR originated in a human donor in a cohort sampled during active COVID-19. Material: peripheral blood. The rearrangement joins TRBV9 to TRBJ2-7, with a tentative D call TRBD1 (6 bases). CDR3 bases: TGTGCCAGCAGCGTAGATGGGACATCTACCTACGAGCAGTACTTC. Protein sequence: CASSVDGTSTYEQYF.